The 28 T cell receptor beta chains below were found in one sample sequenced in a study of blood T cell repertoires in COVID-19. Data came from immunoSEQ multiplex PCR; TCRdb stores just in-frame clones and leaves some out. The top ten clones hold approximately 8% of a sample with about 200,000 clones, around 80% of them seen once. The material sequenced was peripheral blood. These receptors were obtained from an elderly woman with COVID-19, enrolled during active disease.

The chain has TRBV2 and TRBJ2-5, with a weak D call TRBD2 (7 bases). Germline V gene data show CDR1 as SNHLY and CDR2 as FYNNEI. The CDR3 sequence is 13 residues long. V gave up 9 bases and J gave up 14 bases, with 25 bases separating them. This CDR3 is CARGGAGSSRIYF. The CDR3 DNA reads TGTGCCAGAGGGGGGGCAGGGAGCTCCAGGATTTACTTC.

V is TRBV29-1 and J is TRBJ2-1; 12 nucleotides agree with TRBD2. The CDR3 extends over 14 amino acids. V shed 7 bases, J shed 5 bases, and the junction held 6 bases outside the gene matches. Germline V gene lookup returns CDR1 SQVTM and CDR2 ANQGSEA. Here the CDR3 reads CSALAGGRNNEQFF. The CDR3 DNA follows: TGCAGCGCCCTAGCGGGGGGGCGCAACAATGAGCAGTTCTTC.

The rearrangement joins TRBV9 to TRBJ1-2; D unclear. The germline V and J ends were trimmed by 3 bases and 6 bases, with 9 bases remaining between them. The CDR3 sequence is 12 residues long. CDR1 is SGDLS and CDR2 is YYNGEE in the germline V gene. Here the CDR3 reads CASSDQVNGYTF. The CDR3 DNA sequence: TGTGCCAGCAGCGATCAGGTGAATGGCTACACCTTC.

The chain has TRBV5-1 and TRBJ2-7; D is perhaps TRBD2 (6 bases). Germline assignment: CDR1 SGHRS and CDR2 YFSETQ. The CDR3 is made up of 14 amino acids. V dropped 1 base and J dropped 3 bases, with 11 bases sitting between them. The CDR3 loop is CASSLSGLNYEQYF. CDR3 DNA sequence: TGCGCCAGCAGCTTGTCGGGACTCAACTACGAGCAGTACTTC.

The chain combines TRBV7-2 with TRBJ1-1, with TRBD1 identical over 8 bases. Unmatched junction bases numbered 4, after V lost 6 bases and J lost 1 base. The CDR3 has 14 amino acids. Germline CDR1 and CDR2: SGHTA and FQGNSA. CDR3 region: CASRLGQANTEAFF. Here the CDR3 DNA reads TGTGCCAGCAGACTGGGACAGGCGAACACTGAAGCTTTCTTT.

The table lists this clone with a count of one. The chain recombines TRBV27 with TRBJ2-5; the match to TRBD2 covers 11 bases. CDR3 size: 19 residues. The V segment lost 3 bases and the J segment 4 bases; nucleotides outside the gene matches: 16. The germline gives CDR1 MNHEY, CDR2 SMNVEV (reference sequence). The CDR3 is CASSLNSWTSGPKGETQYF. CDR3 in DNA: TGTGCCAGCAGTTTGAATTCATGGACTAGCGGGCCCAAGGGAGAGACCCAGTACTTC.

This clone was seen a single time. The chain is built from TRBV7-8 and TRBJ2-5; 7 nucleotides match TRBD2. Germline-derived CDR1 and CDR2 are SGHVS and FQNEAQ. CDR3 length: 15 amino acids. V dropped 2 bases and J dropped 3; count of bases not matched to a gene: 6. The CDR3 nucleotides are TGTGCCAGCAGCTTAAGGCGGGGGTTGAAAGAGACCCAGTACTTC. Its protein product is CASSLRRGLKETQYF.

The CDR3 region is CASSLGPNRNDYGYTF. Written as DNA, the CDR3 is TGTGCCAGCAGCTTGGGCCCCAACAGGAATGACTATGGCTACACCTTC. This chain uses TRBV5-6 with TRBJ1-2; possible D gene TRBD1, 5 bases. Germline V CDR1 and CDR2: SGHDT, YYEEEE. Trimming stripped 0 bases from V and 3 bases from J, with 15 bases between. CDR3 size: 16 residues.

The chain has TRBV9 and TRBJ2-1, with 10 nucleotides matching TRBD2. Germline V gene sequence: CDR1 SGDLS, CDR2 YYNGEE. The CDR3 covers 19 residues. The V gene end was trimmed by 1 base and the J gene end by 0 bases; junction bases not matched to a gene: 10. In nucleotides, the CDR3 is TGTGCCAGCAGCGTACGTTCGGGTAGCGGGGGGAGCTCCTACAATGAGCAGTTCTTC. Amino acid sequence: CASSVRSGSGGSSYNEQFF.

The chain is built from TRBV2 and TRBJ1-5; 7 bases fit TRBD1. The CDR3 totals 14 residues. V lost 6 bases to trimming and J lost 0 bases; unmatched junction nucleotides: 2. Germline lookup yields CDR1 SNHLY and CDR2 FYNNEI. CDR3 residues: CASRRTGSNQPQHF. The DNA of the CDR3 is TGTGCCAGCAGGAGGACAGGTAGCAATCAGCCCCAGCATTTT.

The gene calls are TRBV7-3 and TRBJ1-2, with D uncertain. The CDR3 is made up of 14 amino acids. The germline gives CDR1 SGHTA, CDR2 FQGTGA. The V and J ends lost 2 bases and 7 bases respectively, with 14 bases between them. CDR3 nucleotide sequence: TGTGCCAGCAGCTTAGACGCCACTACGCGTGGCTACACCTTC. This sequence encodes CASSLDATTRGYTF. Complete variable domain (other parts from reference TRBV7-3 and TRBJ1-2): GAGVSQTPSNKVTEKGKYVELRCDPISGHTALYWYRQSLGQGPEFLIYFQGTGAADDSGLPNDRFFAVRPEGSVSTLKIQRTERGDSAVYLCASSLDATTRGYTFGSGTRLTVV.

The rearrangement uses TRBV25-1 and TRBJ1-4; D gene unclear. Germline loops: CDR1 MGHDK, CDR2 SYGVNS. This CDR3 is 17 amino acids long. The V and J ends lost 3 bases and 2 bases respectively, with 16 bases between them. The CDR3 nucleotides read TGTGCCAGCAGTGACAGGCTGATCCGTGAGACTAATGAAAAACTGTTTTTT. Its protein is CASSDRLIRETNEKLFF.

This rearrangement joins TRBV28 to TRBJ2-5; 12 nucleotides align to TRBD1. Germline CDR1 MDHEN, CDR2 SYDVKM. There are 15 residues in the CDR3. V shed 4 bases, J shed 5 bases, and the junction held 5 bases outside the gene matches. This CDR3 is CASSSPGQGAETQYF. The CDR3 region has the DNA TGTGCCAGCAGTTCGCCGGGACAGGGGGCTGAGACCCAGTACTTC.

CDR3 loop: CASTPTGASTQYF. As DNA, the CDR3 is TGTGCCAGTACTCCGACAGGGGCCAGCACCCAGTACTTC. The chain joins TRBV19 to TRBJ2-5; 8 positions agree with TRBD1. V trimming: 7 bases; J trimming: 8 bases; junction bases outside the gene matches: 9. Germline CDR1 is LNHDA and CDR2 is SQIVND (reference sequence). The CDR3 covers 13 residues.

The chain combines TRBV5-1 with TRBJ2-1, with TRBD2 matching 15 bases. Germline CDR1 SGHRS, CDR2 YFSETQ. This CDR3 spans 16 amino acids. The ends lost 4 bases at V and 9 bases at J; junction bases unmatched: 8. The CDR3 DNA reads TGCGCCAGCAGCCACATGGGACTAGCGGGAGGAGGTGAGCAGTTCTTC. Translation gives CASSHMGLAGGGEQFF.

The rearrangement links TRBV9 to TRBJ1-5; 8 bases agree with TRBD1. Germline CDR1 SGDLS, CDR2 YYNGEE. Trimming cost V 4 bases and J 5 bases; bases outside gene matches: 8. The CDR3 loop spans 15 amino acids. This chain's CDR3 is CASSLTGDSYQPQHF. The CDR3, as DNA: TGTGCCAGCAGCTTGACAGGGGATAGTTATCAGCCCCAGCATTTT.

This clone was seen once. This chain joins TRBV7-9 and TRBJ1-4; D unresolved. The CDR3 covers 14 residues. Trimming removed 3 bases from V and 2 bases from J, with 7 bases in between. Germline V gene sequence: CDR1 SEHNR, CDR2 FQNEAQ (reference sequence). The CDR3 DNA reads TGTGCCAGCAGCTTCCAATCCACTAATGAAAAACTGTTTTTT. Protein sequence: CASSFQSTNEKLFF.

This clone was detected only once. The chain couples TRBV5-1 to TRBJ2-3; the match to TRBD1 covers 9 bases. The CDR3 runs 15 residues. Germline CDR1 reads SGHRS; CDR2 reads YFSETQ. Trimming took 4 bases from V and 3 from J; bases not matched to a gene: 6. DNA of the CDR3: TGCGCCAGCAGCGCCGGGACAGGGTTTACAGATACGCAGTATTTT. The encoded protein is CASSAGTGFTDTQYF.

The V call is TRBV19, the J call TRBJ1-2; no clear D gene. The CDR3 loop spans 14 amino acids. Looked up from germline, CDR1 is LNHDA and CDR2 is SQIVND (reference sequence). V gave up 5 bases and J gave up 4 bases, with 14 bases separating them. CDR3 in DNA: TGTGCCAGTAGTCCCCGGGGAGCGCTCTATGGCTACACCTTC. Amino acids: CASSPRGALYGYTF.

The chain joins TRBV15 to TRBJ1-1; 9 bases fit TRBD1. The V and J ends lost 1 base and 0 bases, in that order; junction bases with no gene match: 6. This CDR3 is built from 17 residues. Germline V gene data show CDR1 as LNHNV and CDR2 as YYDKDF (reference sequence). The CDR3 nucleotides read TGTGCCACCAGCAGAGGAGGGACAGGGTTGATGAACACTGAAGCTTTCTTT. Translation: CATSRGGTGLMNTEAFF.

This clone was seen only a few times. The chain couples TRBV3-1 (or the pseudogene TRBV3-2) to TRBJ2-2; 8 bases map to TRBD1. Germline values: CDR1 LGHDT, CDR2 YNNKEL (reference sequence). The V and J ends lost 7 bases and 1 base, in that order; junction bases with no gene match: 8. This CDR3 contains 16 residues. CDR3 amino acids: CASNAGQGWNTGELFF. For the CDR3, the DNA is TGTGCCAGCAACGCCGGACAGGGTTGGAACACCGGGGAGCTGTTTTTT.

V usage is TRBV11-3 and J usage is TRBJ2-2; D is unclear. V was pared by 5 bases and J by 0 bases, with 13 bases between. The germline V gene encodes CDR1 SGHNT and CDR2 YENEEA. The CDR3 is made up of 16 amino acids. CDR3: CASSPRVAPNTGELFF. Here the CDR3 DNA reads TGTGCCAGCAGCCCTCGAGTCGCGCCGAACACCGGGGAGCTGTTTTTT.

The chain couples TRBV15 to TRBJ1-2; 7 bases line up with TRBD1. The CDR3 consists of 15 residues. V lost 0 bases to trimming and J lost 6 bases; unmatched junction nucleotides: 7. Germline CDR1 is LNHNV and CDR2 is YYDKDF (reference sequence). CDR3 DNA: TGTGCCACCAGCAGAGATCCGACAGGGACCGATGGCTACACCTTC. It is translated as CATSRDPTGTDGYTF. Combining the CDR3 with reference TRBV15 and TRBJ1-2 gives the whole variable domain DAMVIQNPRYQVTQFGKPVTLSCSQTLNHNVMYWYQQKSSQAPKLLFHYYDKDFNNEADTPDNFQSRRPNTSFCFLDIRSPGLGDTAMYLCATSRDPTGTDGYTFGSGTRLTVV.

V gene TRBV10-3 combines with J gene TRBJ1-2; D perhaps matches TRBD1 (6 bases). CDR1 is ENHRY and CDR2 is SYGVKD in the germline V gene. Trimming shortened V by 10 bases and J by 8 bases, and 23 bases separated the two germline ends. The CDR3 loop spans 14 amino acids. The chain's CDR3 is CATGAARGGSGYTF. Here the CDR3 DNA reads TGTGCCACGGGGGCGGCTCGAGGCGGGAGCGGCTACACCTTC.

The chain is built from TRBV5-5 and TRBJ2-3; possible D gene TRBD1, 5 bases. Between the trimmed V and J ends, which lost 5 bases and 6 bases, there was a span of 16 bases. Germline assignment: CDR1 SGHKS and CDR2 YYEKEE (reference sequence). This CDR3 is 14 amino acids long. CDR3 protein: CASRYRQRGDTQYF. The CDR3 coding sequence is TGTGCCAGCAGGTATAGACAGCGTGGGGATACGCAGTATTTT. The full variable domain, its missing parts supplied by reference TRBV5-5 and TRBJ2-3, is DAGVTQSPTHLIKTRGQQVTLRCSPISGHKSVSWYQQVLGQGPQFIFQYYEKEERGRGNFPDRFSARQFPNYSSELNVNALLLGDSALYLCASRYRQRGDTQYFGPGTRLTVL.

The V and J genes are TRBV5-1 and TRBJ2-1; a weak D match, TRBD1 (5 bases). V was trimmed by 6 bases and J by 4 bases, leaving 8 bases between them. CDR3 size: 12 residues. Germline V gene sequence: CDR1 SGHRS, CDR2 YFSETQ. The CDR3: CASTDIYNEQFF. The CDR3, as DNA: TGCGCCAGCACGGACATTTACAATGAGCAGTTCTTC.

The chain carries TRBV10-1 and TRBJ1-6, with 7 bases matching TRBD1. The CDR3 loop spans 14 amino acids. Germline V gene data show CDR1 as WNHNN and CDR2 as SYGVQD (reference sequence). Trimming cost V 6 bases and J 8 bases; bases outside gene matches: 7. CDR3 DNA sequence: TGCGCCAGCAGCTCCGGGACAGTTGATTCACCCCTCCACTTT. Translation: CASSSGTVDSPLHF.

This clone came up a few times. This chain links TRBV5-4 with TRBJ2-2; no clear D gene. The CDR3 totals 15 residues. Germline V gene lookup returns CDR1 SGHNT and CDR2 YYREEE (reference sequence). V lost 0 bases and J 1 base, leaving 7 bases between the germline ends. The chain's CDR3 is CASSLGEMNTGELFF. The CDR3 nucleotides read TGTGCCAGCAGCTTGGGAGAAATGAACACCGGGGAGCTGTTTTTT.